One and the same sample provided the 12 T cell receptor beta chains below, sequenced in a study of blood T cell repertoires in COVID-19. Clones were sequenced by immunoSEQ multiplex PCR, and TCRdb holds only the in-frame ones, with some missing. The table has fewer than 300,000 clones, approximately 81% seen once; the top ten hold roughly 2.6%. What was sequenced was PBMCs or T cells enriched from blood (not recorded which). Every receptor here comes from a woman in her fifties or sixties who had recovered from COVID-19.

The V gene is TRBV7-2, the J gene TRBJ2-3; 13 nucleotides align to TRBD2. V trimming: 5 bases; J trimming: 4 bases; junction bases outside the gene matches: 6. This CDR3 is 16 amino acids long. CDR1 is SGHTA and CDR2 is FQGNSA in the germline V gene. CDR3 nucleotide sequence: TGTGCCAGCAGCGCCTCACTAGCGGGAGGGCCAGATACGCAGTATTTT. Amino acids: CASSASLAGGPDTQYF.

This clone was counted a few times. This chain uses TRBV7-9 with TRBJ2-2; TRBD1 aligns across 7 bases. The CDR3 consists of 18 residues. Per germline, CDR1 SEHNR and CDR2 FQNEAQ (reference sequence). The V gene end was trimmed by 4 bases and the J gene end by 2 bases; junction bases not matched to a gene: 13. The CDR3 sequence: CASSSREGQRENTGELFF. CDR3 sequence (DNA): TGTGCCAGCAGCTCGAGAGAGGGACAGAGGGAAAACACCGGGGAGCTGTTTTTT.

This chain links TRBV29-1 with TRBJ2-2, with D perhaps matching TRBD1 (6 bases). The CDR3 runs 14 residues. Germline V gene lookup returns CDR1 SQVTM and CDR2 ANQGSEA. Deletions cut 7 bases from V and 5 bases from J, with 17 bases between. The CDR3, as DNA: TGCAGCGCCGTAACGACAGGTGGGACCGGGGAGCTGTTTTTT. Its translation: CSAVTTGGTGELFF.

With respect to this clone: The identical CDR3 is also encoded by other nucleotide sequences in the sample. The chain recombines TRBV28 with TRBJ2-7, with TRBD1 matching over 8 bases. Trimming took 5 bases from V and 4 from J; bases not matched to a gene: 1. Germline CDR1 is MDHEN and CDR2 is SYDVKM. The CDR3 runs to 12 residues. As DNA, the CDR3 is TGTGCCAGCAGTGGACAGGGATACGAGCAGTACTTC. Translating gives CASSGQGYEQYF.

The chain combines TRBV6-6 with TRBJ2-3; TRBD2 matches at 10 bases. Unmatched junction bases numbered 8, after V lost 5 bases and J lost 3 bases. The CDR3 is 16 amino acids. Per the germline V gene, CDR1 is MNHNY and CDR2 is SVGAGI (reference sequence). CDR3 sequence: CASSKTSGAVTDTQYF. In DNA, the CDR3 is TGTGCCAGCAGTAAAACTAGCGGGGCCGTTACAGATACGCAGTATTTT.

The gene calls are TRBV3-1 (or the pseudogene TRBV3-2) and TRBJ1-2; 9 bases fit TRBD1. The V and J ends lost 4 bases and 6 bases, in that order; junction bases with no gene match: 3. CDR3 length equals 13 residues. Germline CDR1 reads LGHDT; CDR2 reads YNNKEL (reference sequence). Here the CDR3 reads CASSRRQGDGYTF. The CDR3 DNA is TGTGCCAGCAGCCGGAGACAGGGGGATGGCTACACCTTC.

The V and J genes are TRBV23-1 and TRBJ2-2; a possible D gene is TRBD1 (6 bases). TRBV23-1 qualifies as an ORF whose function is uncertain. V was clipped by 7 bases and J by 1 base, with 13 bases between them. The CDR3 is 15 residues long. The chain's CDR3 is CASTPGQRNTGELFF. CDR3 sequence (DNA): TGCGCCAGCACTCCGGGACAAAGGAACACCGGGGAGCTGTTTTTT.

This sequence joins TRBV7-6 and TRBJ2-5, with no clear D. The CDR3 length is 14 residues. Germline lookup yields CDR1 SGHVS and CDR2 FNYEAQ. Trimming removed 1 base at V and 0 bases at J, with 6 bases between. The chain's CDR3 is CASSLGQYQETQYF. The CDR3 coding sequence is TGTGCCAGCAGCTTAGGCCAGTACCAAGAGACCCAGTACTTC.

This clone has just a few counts. This chain links TRBV5-4 with TRBJ1-2; tentatively, D is TRBD1 (5 bases). V was shortened by 0 bases and J by 2 bases, with 20 bases between the two germline ends. Germline assignment: CDR1 SGHNT and CDR2 YYREEE (reference sequence). The CDR3 totals 18 residues. In DNA form, the CDR3 reads TGTGCCAGCAGCTTGGGGGCCCCCCGGGGGGGTGAGAACTATGGCTACACCTTC. Translated: CASSLGAPRGGENYGYTF. The full variable domain, with the rest looked up from reference TRBV5-4 and TRBJ1-2, is ETGVTQSPTHLIKTRGQQVTLRCSSQSGHNTVSWYQQALGQGPQFIFQYYREEENGRGNFPPRFSGLQFPNYSSELNVNALELDDSALYLCASSLGAPRGGENYGYTFGSGTRLTVV.

The chain uses TRBV11-2 and TRBJ1-6; no reliable D call. Per the germline V gene, CDR1 is SGHAT and CDR2 is FQNNGV. Trimming removed 5 bases from V and 14 bases from J, with 19 bases in between. This CDR3 has 14 amino acids. CDR3 DNA: TGTGCCAGCAGCCAGAGGGTACGGGATTTGACCCTCCACTTT. This sequence encodes CASSQRVRDLTLHF.

The gene calls are TRBV2 and TRBJ2-1; TRBD2 agrees at 11 bases. Per the germline V gene, CDR1 is SNHLY and CDR2 is FYNNEI. CDR3 length equals 15 residues. The trim removed 4 bases at V and 10 bases at J, leaving 9 bases unmatched. CDR3 in amino acids: CASSVSSGRAREQFF. CDR3 DNA sequence: TGTGCCAGCAGTGTTAGTAGCGGGAGGGCCCGGGAGCAGTTCTTC. Together with reference TRBV2 and TRBJ2-1, the CDR3 gives the full variable domain: EPEVTQTPSHQVTQMGQEVILRCVPISNHLYFYWYRQILGQKVEFLVSFYNNEISEKSEIFDDQFSVERPDGSNFTLKIRSTKLEDSAMYFCASSVSSGRAREQFFGPGTRLTVL.

This chain connects TRBV29-1 to TRBJ2-2; TRBD1 matches 8 bases. V gave up 7 bases and J gave up 7 bases; unmatched junction bases: 5. CDR1 is SQVTM, CDR2 ANQGSEA, per germline. This CDR3 is built from 12 residues. CDR3 loop: CSAKTGDGELFF. In DNA, the CDR3 is TGCAGCGCCAAGACAGGGGACGGGGAGCTGTTTTTT.